This T cell receptor beta chain appears in the sequencing data of a study of Ad26.COV2.S vaccination and SARS-CoV-2 variants. Findings and caveats of the study: CD8+ and CD4+ T cells specific for spike reportedly responded with substantial breadth after vaccination. Non-spike TCR breadth showed similarity between vaccine and placebo recipients. The TCR breadth and depth analyses may have understated or missed part of the total T cell responses.

Only in-frame clones appear in the TCRdb table, and some are missing; sequencing was by immunoSEQ multiplex PCR. In the table there are roughly 40,000 clones, 75% to 85% of which are singletons. Trimming cost V 8 bases and J 4 bases, with 17 bases left between them. Germline assignment: CDR1 MDHEN and CDR2 SYDVKM. CDR3 length: 14 amino acids. Worth noting for this clone: Its antigen is undetermined.

The input for sequencing was peripheral blood, taken after recovery from COVID-19. The chain joins TRBV28 to TRBJ1-2; D is uncertain. The receptor's source is a human donor who had recovered from COVID-19. CDR3 sequence (DNA): TGTGCCAGCGGCTCCCTGGGGAGTCCCTATGGCTACACCTTC. Translated: CASGSLGSPYGYTF.